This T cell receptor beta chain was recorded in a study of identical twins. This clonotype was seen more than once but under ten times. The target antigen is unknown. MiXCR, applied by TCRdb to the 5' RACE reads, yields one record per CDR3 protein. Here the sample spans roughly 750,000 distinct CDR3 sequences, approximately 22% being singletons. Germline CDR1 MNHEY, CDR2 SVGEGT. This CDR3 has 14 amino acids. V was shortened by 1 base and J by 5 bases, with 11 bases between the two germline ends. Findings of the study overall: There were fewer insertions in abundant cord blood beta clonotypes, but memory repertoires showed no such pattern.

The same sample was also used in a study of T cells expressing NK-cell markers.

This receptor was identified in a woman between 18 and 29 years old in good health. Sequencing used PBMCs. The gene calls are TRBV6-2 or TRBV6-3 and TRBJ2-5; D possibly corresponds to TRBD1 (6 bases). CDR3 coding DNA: TGTGCCAGCAGTTACTACAGGGTCGGCGAGACCCAGTACTTC. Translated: CASSYYRVGETQYF.